The clone carrying this TCR beta chain was observed many times. Thyroid surgery was preceded by no treatment in any patient. This sample is part of a study of metastatic and nonmetastatic thyroid tumors. TCRdb re-called clones from the PCR reads using MiXCR. The sample has 14,000 to 15,000 clones, 20% to 25% seen once. This receptor was taken from a female donor with papillary thyroid cancer or a benign thyroid nodule (not recorded which). Some clones in this sample may be carry-over from other donors' samples. The sample consisted of tumor tissue.

DNA for the CDR3: TGTGCCACCGAGGGGGGGGCGCACAGGGTTTCACCCCTCCACTTT. This encodes CATEGGAHRVSPLHF. This chain uses TRBV28 with TRBJ1-6; possibly TRBD1 for D (6 bases). This CDR3 has 15 amino acids. From germline, CDR1 is MDHEN and CDR2 SYDVKM. Trimming stripped 10 bases from V and 9 bases from J, with 22 bases between.